These T cell receptor beta chains were read from a single sample in a study of T cell responses to AZD1222 COVID-19 vaccine. Assay: immunoSEQ multiplex PCR; the TCRdb copy retains only in-frame clones and omits some. The sample holds under 130,000 clones, roughly 89% seen once. This specimen was peripheral blood, taken 28 days after the second AZD1222 dose. Source of these receptors: an adult who received the AZD1222 COVID-19 vaccine. CDR3s include the opening cysteine and the closing phenylalanine or tryptophan. Fields, in order: clone size, J gene, D gene, V gene, CDR3 protein, CDR3 DNA. D genes are given only for firm matches. Clone size is stated in some rows and not others, as once, few, many or a class when expanded.

>.|TRBJ2-1|TRBD2|TRBV28
CASTVSGSFYNEQFF
TGTGCCAGCACCGTTAGCGGGAGTTTCTACAATGAGCAGTTCTTC
>.|TRBJ2-1|.|TRBV7-9
CASSLAAVADEQFF
TGTGCCAGCAGCTTAGCGGCGGTAGCGGATGAGCAGTTCTTC
>.|TRBJ2-7|.|TRBV6-2/TRBV6-3
CASSYSQLQQYF
TGTGCCAGCAGTTACTCACAGCTCCAGCAGTACTTC
>.|TRBJ1-6|.|TRBV3-1/TRBV3-2
CASSQVNEQGPPSSYNSPLHF
TGTGCCAGCAGCCAAGTGAATGAACAGGGACCCCCTAGCTCCTATAATTCACCCCTCCACTTT
>.|TRBJ1-1|.|TRBV11-2
CASFRDGTEAFF
TGTGCCAGCTTTAGAGACGGCACTGAAGCTTTCTTT
>.|TRBJ1-1|.|TRBV5-4
CASSLAGGGTEAFF
TGTGCCAGCAGCTTGGCCGGAGGGGGCACTGAAGCTTTCTTT
>.|TRBJ2-7|TRBD1|TRBV13
CASSQGQGLYEQYF
TGTGCCAGCAGCCAGGGACAGGGCCTCTACGAGCAGTACTTC
>.|TRBJ1-1|.|TRBV18
CASSPPNGVDTEAFF
TGTGCCAGCTCACCCCCAAATGGGGTAGACACTGAAGCTTTCTTT
>.|TRBJ1-1|.|TRBV7-2
CASSFGGRPAPLTEAFF
TGTGCCAGCAGCTTTGGGGGACGACCTGCACCCCTCACTGAAGCTTTCTTT
>.|TRBJ1-2|.|TRBV6-1
CASSDQLRTLSGYTF
TGTGCCAGCAGTGATCAACTGCGGACCCTCTCGGGCTACACCTTC
>.|TRBJ2-7|.|TRBV20-1
CSASYQLDGSSYEQYF
TGCAGTGCTAGTTATCAACTGGACGGGAGCTCCTACGAGCAGTACTTC
>.|TRBJ2-1|.|TRBV27
CASSLSRGGRGYNEQFF
TGTGCCAGCAGTTTATCCCGGGGGGGCAGGGGGTACAATGAGCAGTTCTTC
>.|TRBJ2-3|.|TRBV4-2
CASSQEGQVKGDTQYF
TGTGCCAGCAGCCAAGAAGGCCAGGTAAAAGGGGATACGCAGTATTTT
>.|TRBJ2-7|.|TRBV30
CAWSYGRSSYEQYF
TGTGCCTGGAGTTACGGCAGGTCCTCCTACGAGCAGTACTTC
>.|TRBJ2-1|.|TRBV19
CASSIGRFRRDSSYNEQFF
TGTGCCAGTAGTATAGGAAGGTTTCGGCGGGATAGCTCCTACAATGAGCAGTTCTTC
>.|TRBJ1-2|TRBD1|TRBV10-3
CAISDLAVKTGNSGYTF
TGTGCCATCAGTGATTTGGCAGTAAAGACAGGGAACAGTGGCTACACCTTC
>.|TRBJ2-7|TRBD2|TRBV18
CASSPPGLAGVSEQYF
TGTGCCAGCTCACCTCCGGGACTAGCGGGAGTAAGCGAGCAGTACTTC
>.|TRBJ1-1|.|TRBV19
CASSITLNTEAFF
TGTGCCAGTAGTATAACCTTGAACACTGAAGCTTTCTTT
>.|TRBJ2-7|TRBD1|TRBV13
CASSLNPGTGNEQYF
TGTGCCAGCAGCTTAAACCCCGGGACAGGGAACGAGCAGTACTTC
>once|TRBJ1-1|.|TRBV28
CASSSRSRGRVNTEAFF
TGTGCCAGCAGCTCCAGGTCACGGGGGCGAGTTAACACTGAAGCTTTCTTT
>.|TRBJ2-2|TRBD2|TRBV4-2
CASSQELAGGLTGELFF
TGTGCCAGCAGCCAAGAACTAGCGGGAGGGCTAACCGGGGAGCTGTTTTTT
>.|TRBJ1-3|.|TRBV6-6
CASSRSDSGNTIYF
TGTGCCAGCAGTCGATCGGACTCTGGAAACACCATATATTTT
>.|TRBJ2-3|TRBD2|TRBV7-3
CASSSGLAGGSDTQYF
TGTGCCAGCAGCTCGGGACTAGCGGGAGGTTCAGATACGCAGTATTTT
>.|TRBJ1-2|.|TRBV28
CASSPGGRTMYGYTF
TGTGCCAGCAGTCCCGGGGGGAGGACAATGTATGGCTACACCTTC
>.|TRBJ1-2|.|TRBV6-2/TRBV6-3
CASSYSLRDNYGYTF
TGTGCCAGCAGTTACTCCCTCAGAGATAACTATGGCTACACCTTC
>.|TRBJ2-3|TRBD2|TRBV7-2
CASSLKLAGETDTQYF
TGTGCCAGCAGCTTAAAACTAGCGGGAGAAACAGATACGCAGTATTTT
>few|TRBJ2-1|.|TRBV6-2/TRBV6-3
CASSYRDYNEQFF
TGTGCCAGCAGTTACCGGGACTACAATGAGCAGTTCTTC
>.|TRBJ2-5|.|TRBV19
CASSIDPTTQETQYF
TGTGCCAGTAGTATAGATCCGACTACCCAAGAGACCCAGTACTTC
>.|TRBJ1-1|.|TRBV28
CASSHGGAFF
TGTGCCAGCAGTCATGGCGGAGCTTTCTTT
>.|TRBJ1-2|.|TRBV29-1
CSVDPPTGPDGYTF
TGCAGCGTTGATCCCCCTACAGGGCCCGACGGCTACACCTTC
>.|TRBJ2-3|.|TRBV3-1/TRBV3-2
CASSHGGLGTDTQYF
TGTGCCAGCAGCCACGGGGGACTGGGCACAGATACGCAGTATTTT
>.|TRBJ1-1|.|TRBV4-3
CASSQVVQNTEAFF
TGCGCCAGCAGCCAAGTCGTACAGAACACTGAAGCTTTCTTT
>.|TRBJ2-2|.|TRBV27
CASSLEVTGFSTGELFF
TGTGCCAGCAGTTTAGAAGTTACAGGTTTTTCGACCGGGGAGCTGTTTTTT
>.|TRBJ2-2|.|TRBV18
CASQTVNTGELFF
TGTGCCAGCCAGACAGTGAACACCGGGGAGCTGTTTTTT
>.|TRBJ1-1|.|TRBV28
CASSSQFPSTEAFF
TGTGCCAGCAGTTCACAGTTTCCGAGCACTGAAGCTTTCTTT
>.|TRBJ2-3|.|TRBV4-3
CASSRRHKLATDTQYF
TGCGCCAGCAGCCGAAGACACAAACTAGCAACGGATACGCAGTATTTT
>.|TRBJ2-5|TRBD1|TRBV27
CASSLSNRGETQYF
TGTGCCAGCAGTTTATCGAACAGGGGGGAGACCCAGTACTTC
>.|TRBJ2-4|TRBD2|TRBV28
CVTQRGLANKNIQYF
TGTGTCACCCAAAGGGGACTAGCGAATAAAAACATTCAGTACTTC
>.|TRBJ2-3|TRBD1|TRBV5-1
CASSFNRGGTDTQYF
TGCGCCAGCAGCTTCAACAGGGGGGGCACAGATACGCAGTATTTT
>once|TRBJ1-2|.|TRBV30
CAWRAGGYTF
TGTGCCTGGAGGGCGGGCGGCTACACCTTC
>.|TRBJ1-6|.|TRBV18
CASSLRTPGDSPLHF
TGTGCCAGCTCACTCCGGACACCAGGGGATTCACCCCTCCACTTT
>.|TRBJ2-7|.|TRBV4-2
CASSQDRTSFSYEQYF
TGTGCCAGCAGCCAAGATAGAACTAGTTTTTCCTACGAGCAGTACTTC
>few|TRBJ2-7|.|TRBV7-2
CASSSQGRRGEQYF
TGTGCCAGCAGCTCCCAGGGGCGGAGGGGCGAGCAGTACTTC
>.|TRBJ1-3|.|TRBV7-8
CASSLARLDSSGNTIYF
TGTGCCAGCAGCTTAGCGCGTCTTGACAGCTCTGGAAACACCATATATTTT
>.|TRBJ1-2|.|TRBV6-5
CASSYSSHYGYTF
TGTGCCAGCAGTTACTCATCCCACTATGGCTACACCTTC